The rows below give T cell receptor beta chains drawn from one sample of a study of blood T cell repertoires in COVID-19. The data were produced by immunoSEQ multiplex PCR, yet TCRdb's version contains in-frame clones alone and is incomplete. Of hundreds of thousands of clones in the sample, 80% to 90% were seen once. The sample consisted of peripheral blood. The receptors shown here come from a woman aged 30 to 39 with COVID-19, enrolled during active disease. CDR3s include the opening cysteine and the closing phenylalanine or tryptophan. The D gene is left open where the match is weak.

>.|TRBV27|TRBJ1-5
CASSPRSLYSNQPQHF
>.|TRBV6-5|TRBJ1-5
CASSSWGGNQPQHF
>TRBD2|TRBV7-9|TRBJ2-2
CASSPTTSGSITGELFF
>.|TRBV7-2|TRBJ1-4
CASSPRGGSGNEKLFF
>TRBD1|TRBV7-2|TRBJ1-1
CASSARSPGQGATSPHSF
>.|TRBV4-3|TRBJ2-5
CASSQIAGSETQYF
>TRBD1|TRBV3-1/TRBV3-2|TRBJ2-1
CASRGQGTRMYNEQFF
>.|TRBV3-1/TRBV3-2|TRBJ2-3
CASSLGGEKDTQYF
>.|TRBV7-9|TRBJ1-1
CASSFGNTEAFF
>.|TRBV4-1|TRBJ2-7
CASREEPGLRSGEQYF
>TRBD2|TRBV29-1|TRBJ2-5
CSVERTSGGHQETQYF
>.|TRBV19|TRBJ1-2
CASAILDRQYYGYTF
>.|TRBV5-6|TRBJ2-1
CATRPGLLGNEQFF
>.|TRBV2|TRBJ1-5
CASSERQVFQHF
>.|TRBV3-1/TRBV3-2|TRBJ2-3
CASSQGLLATTDTQYF
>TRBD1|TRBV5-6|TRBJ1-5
CASSLGQGVKPQHF
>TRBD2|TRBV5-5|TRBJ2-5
CASSSGGREETQYF
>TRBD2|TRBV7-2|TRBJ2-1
CASSLLAGNEQFF
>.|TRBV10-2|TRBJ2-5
CASRGTNEETQYF
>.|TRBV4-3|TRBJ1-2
CASSHDRGVGYTF
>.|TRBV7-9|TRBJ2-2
CASSPSERATGELFF
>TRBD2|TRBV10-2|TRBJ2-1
CASSSGLETSDEQFF
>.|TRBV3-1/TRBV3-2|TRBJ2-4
CASSPTSTLPLTKNIQYF
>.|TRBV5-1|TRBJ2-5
CASSLGERVHLQETQYF